The 10 T cell receptor beta chains below all came from one sample that was sequenced in a study of OX40 agonist ivuxolimab in advanced cancers. Clones were read by immunoSEQ multiplex PCR, and TCRdb kept only the in-frame ones, dropping some. The sample includes approximately 60,000 clones, 77% of them seen just once. The sequences come from CD4+ or CD8+ T cells sorted from blood, collected in a trial of the OX40 agonist ivuxolimab. Every receptor here comes from an adult with an advanced solid tumor such as melanoma, head and neck, liver or kidney cancer.

This clone was detected once. The rearrangement uses TRBV5-1 and TRBJ1-2, with 9 bases identical to TRBD1. The ends lost 4 bases at V and 2 bases at J; junction bases unmatched: 9. The CDR3 has 16 residues. CDR1 and CDR2 from the germline V gene are SGHRS and YFSETQ. In nucleotides, the CDR3 is TGCGCCAGCAGCGACCCGGGACAGGGTGTCAACTATGGCTACACCTTC. Translated: CASSDPGQGVNYGYTF.

This rearrangement joins TRBV18 to TRBJ2-3; 7 nucleotides line up with TRBD1. The CDR3 is 15 amino acids. After removal of 2 bases from V and 0 bases from J, the junction contained 2 bases not matched to a gene. Germline V CDR1 and CDR2: KGHSH, LQKENI. The DNA for the CDR3 is TGTGCCAGCTCACCAAAGGGGGCGAGCACAGATACGCAGTATTTT. As protein: CASSPKGASTDTQYF.

The chain carries TRBV7-2 and TRBJ2-7, with D maybe TRBD1 (8 bases). V was trimmed by 5 bases and J by 6 bases, leaving 14 bases between them. This CDR3 spans 13 amino acids. CDR1 and CDR2 from the germline V gene are SGHTA and FQGNSA. The chain's CDR3 is CASSPNRGGEQYF. CDR3 sequence (DNA): TGTGCCAGCAGCCCCAACAGGGGGGGCGAGCAGTACTTC.

This rearrangement joins TRBV4-1 to TRBJ2-7; TRBD2 aligns across 11 bases. Looked up from germline, CDR1 is MGHRA and CDR2 is YSYEKL. V shed 4 bases, J shed 6 bases, and the junction held 8 bases outside the gene matches. The CDR3 runs to 15 residues. CDR3 nucleotide sequence: TGCGCCAGCAGCCGGGTTATAGCGGGAGGGCGCGAGCAGTACTTC. It specifies CASSRVIAGGREQYF.

V is TRBV7-8 and J is TRBJ2-4; no clear D. V was trimmed by 4 bases and J by 0 bases, leaving 13 bases between them. CDR3 length equals 16 residues. The germline CDR1 and CDR2 sequences are SGHVS and FQNEAQ. This chain's CDR3 is CASSSLRELAKNIQYF. Here the CDR3 DNA reads TGTGCCAGCAGCTCCCTACGAGAACTAGCCAAAAACATTCAGTACTTC.

This sequence joins TRBV7-9 and TRBJ2-5; 10 bases are a match to TRBD1. The germline CDR1 and CDR2 sequences are SEHNR and FQNEAQ (reference sequence). With V trimmed by 5 bases and J by 4 bases, 7 bases remained unmatched. The CDR3 has 15 amino acids. The DNA for the CDR3 is TGTGCCAGCAGCAAGCGGGACAGGGGCGCAGAGACCCAGTACTTC. Translated: CASSKRDRGAETQYF.

This clone was detected once. Germline is not matched at one junction end, which may reflect a read error. The chain uses TRBV6-4 and TRBJ1-6; D remains ambiguous. The germline gives CDR1 MRHNA, CDR2 SNTAGT. This CDR3 spans 15 amino acids. CDR3 region: CASSYSLGYNSPLHF. CDR3 bases: TGTGCCAGCAGTTACTCATTGGGTTATAATTCACCCCTCCACTTT.

The chain has TRBV28 and TRBJ1-1; possibly TRBD1 for D (5 bases). The CDR3 loop spans 14 amino acids. The ends were cut back, 7 bases at V and 5 bases at J, with 17 bases in the middle. Germline CDR1 and CDR2: MDHEN and SYDVKM. The CDR3 region is CASTLPGRVTEAFF. CDR3 in DNA: TGTGCCAGCACCCTACCAGGGAGGGTTACTGAAGCTTTCTTT.

In DNA, the CDR3 is TGTGCCAGTAGTATGACAGAATACAATGAGCAGTTCTTC. This translates into CASSMTEYNEQFF. This chain connects TRBV19 to TRBJ2-1; possibly TRBD1 for D (5 bases). In germline, CDR1 is LNHDA, CDR2 SQIVND (reference sequence). The CDR3 is 13 residues long. Trimming shortened V by 3 bases and J by 4 bases, and 7 bases separated the two germline ends.

A few counts support this clone. The J gene is TRBJ2-3, the V gene TRBV6-6; TRBD2 agrees at 12 bases. This CDR3 spans 15 amino acids. With V trimmed by 2 bases and J by 4 bases, 1 base remained unmatched. CDR1 and CDR2 (germline): MNHNY, SVGAGI (reference sequence). The CDR3: CASSYPSGRADTQYF. The CDR3 DNA reads TGTGCCAGCAGTTACCCTAGCGGGAGGGCAGATACGCAGTATTTT.